This T cell receptor beta chain was identified during a study of T-cell reconstitution after alpha-beta-depleted transplantation in children. A TCRbeta library incorporating unique molecular identifiers was prepared. TCRdb reprocessed the PCR reads via MiXCR and lists one record per CDR3 protein. The profile shows about 250,000 distinct CDR3 sequences, roughly 25% of them singletons. Study outcomes and limitations: Expanded graft clones, several hundred of them, were reportedly the source of alpha-beta T cells about two months after transplant. After transplant, high TCRbeta diversity at day 60 in some patients arose from surviving recipient T cells and thymic progenitors. T-cell counts and diversity at one year following transplant were attributed mainly to newly produced T cells.

In regard to this clonotype: Its target is unknown.

The clonotype originates from a female patient aged 2-10 years who had a stem cell transplant for congenital amegakaryocytic thrombocytopenia, so the T cells may come from the graft donor. The specimen comprised PBMCs, mostly from graft donor cells, sampled 360 days after TCRalphabeta/CD19-depleted stem cell transplant.

CDR3 nucleotides: TGCGCCAGCAGCCAAGATCTGGGATATAATTCACCCCTCCACTTT. Translating gives CASSQDLGYNSPLHF. V usage is TRBV4-1 and J usage is TRBJ1-6; D is undetermined. The CDR3 runs to 15 residues. Trimming took 0 bases from V and 4 from J, leaving 7 bases between them. Germline values: CDR1 MGHRA, CDR2 YSYEKL.